Below, 15 T cell receptor beta chains from the same sample are listed, as sequenced in a study of blood T cell repertoires in COVID-19. Clones were read by immunoSEQ multiplex PCR, and TCRdb kept only the in-frame ones, dropping some. The repertoire has roughly 200,000 clones, more than 70% of them found once; the top ten carry roughly 8.8%. Sequenced: peripheral blood. These receptors were obtained from a man between 40 and 49 years old with active or convalescent COVID-19.

This sequence joins TRBV4-1 and TRBJ2-6; D is unresolved. The V end lost 2 bases, the J end lost 0 bases, and 5 bases lay between the germline ends. The CDR3 totals 15 residues. Looked up from germline, CDR1 is MGHRA and CDR2 is YSYEKL. CDR3 sequence (DNA): TGCGCCAGCAGCCAACCCCGCTCTGGGGCCAACGTCCTGACTTTC. This translates into CASSQPRSGANVLTF.

The chain links TRBV19 to TRBJ1-1, with D maybe TRBD1 (6 bases). Germline V CDR1 and CDR2: LNHDA, SQIVND (reference sequence). The CDR3 totals 16 residues. The V end lost 5 bases, the J end lost 0 bases, and 16 bases lay between the germline ends. The CDR3 loop is CASSVQGKLMNTEAFF. The DNA for the CDR3 is TGTGCCAGTAGTGTACAGGGAAAGTTAATGAACACTGAAGCTTTCTTT.

J is TRBJ1-1 and V is TRBV10-2; D call uncertain. Germline CDR1 WSHSY, CDR2 SAAADI. The CDR3 runs 13 residues. The germline V and J ends were trimmed by 5 bases and 1 base, with 8 bases remaining between them. This chain's CDR3 is CASSSQENTEAFF. CDR3 DNA: TGCGCCAGCAGTTCTCAGGAGAACACTGAAGCTTTCTTT.

The V and J genes are TRBV7-9 and TRBJ1-1; 7 nucleotides line up with TRBD1. This CDR3 comprises 13 residues. The germline V gene encodes CDR1 SEHNR and CDR2 FQNEAQ (reference sequence). After removal of 5 bases from V and 5 bases from J, the junction contained 5 bases not matched to a gene. The CDR3 sequence is CASSLRTGTEAFF. Written as DNA, the CDR3 is TGTGCCAGCAGCCTCCGGACAGGAACTGAAGCTTTCTTT.

Here the CDR3 reads CAWSPGQRVYGYTF. The CDR3 DNA follows: TGTGCCTGGAGTCCGGGACAGAGAGTTTATGGCTACACCTTC. V is TRBV30 and J is TRBJ1-2; 7 bases map to TRBD1. Per the germline V gene, CDR1 is GTSNPN and CDR2 is SVGIG (reference sequence). The CDR3 runs 14 residues. J gave up 5 bases and V 2 bases, and 8 bases lay outside the gene matches.

The V call is TRBV28, the J call TRBJ2-2; D gene unclear. The V end lost 1 base, the J end lost 1 base, and 4 bases lay between the germline ends. Germline V gene sequence: CDR1 MDHEN, CDR2 SYDVKM. CDR3 length equals 14 residues. The CDR3 DNA is TGTGCCAGCAGTTTATTCGTGAACACCGGGGAGCTGTTTTTT. It translates to CASSLFVNTGELFF. Full variable domain (outside the CDR3, taken from reference TRBV28 and TRBJ2-2): DVKVTQSSRYLVKRTGEKVFLECVQDMDHENMFWYRQDPGLGLRLIYFSYDVKMKEKGDIPEGYSVSREKKERFSLILESASTNQTSMYLCASSLFVNTGELFFGEGSRLTVL.

This chain uses TRBV2 with TRBJ2-7; 9 nucleotides match TRBD1. J was trimmed by 9 bases and V by 7 bases; bases with no gene match: 10. This CDR3 is built from 13 residues. Germline V lookup: CDR1 SNHLY, CDR2 FYNNEI. The CDR3 nucleotides read TGTGCCAGCACCCTGGGACAGGGAAGGTTGCAGTACTTC. Its translation is CASTLGQGRLQYF.

V is TRBV30 and J is TRBJ1-2; a possible D gene is TRBD1 (6 bases). Trimming shortened V by 1 base and J by 3 bases, and 9 bases separated the two germline ends. The CDR3 runs to 13 residues. Germline assignment: CDR1 GTSNPN and CDR2 SVGIG (reference sequence). This chain's CDR3 is CAWSERGHYGYTF. The CDR3 nucleotides are TGTGCCTGGAGTGAGCGGGGGCACTATGGCTACACCTTC.

The J gene is TRBJ2-7, the V gene TRBV6-2 or TRBV6-3, with 10 positions matching TRBD2. J lost 1 base, V lost 1 base, and 10 bases had no gene match. This CDR3 is 18 amino acids long. In germline, CDR1 is MNHEY, CDR2 SVGEGT. The CDR3 loop reads CASSYFSIAGGRSYEQYF. The CDR3 DNA reads as TGTGCCAGCAGTTACTTCTCCATAGCGGGGGGCCGTTCCTACGAGCAGTACTTC.

This chain connects TRBV7-3 to TRBJ2-3; D is undetermined. V was shortened by 6 bases and J by 2 bases, with 21 bases between the two germline ends. The germline V gene has CDR1 SGHTA and CDR2 FQGTGA. This CDR3 contains 17 residues. The CDR3 reads CASSISTGPLSTDTQYF. The CDR3 nucleotides are TGTGCCAGCAGTATATCTACGGGTCCCTTGTCCACAGATACGCAGTATTTT.

This chain uses TRBV3-1 (or the pseudogene TRBV3-2) with TRBJ1-2; D is perhaps TRBD1 (6 bases). Germline lookup yields CDR1 LGHDT and CDR2 YNNKEL (reference sequence). The CDR3 totals 13 residues. Trimming shortened V by 2 bases and J by 7 bases, and 11 bases separated the two germline ends. The CDR3 DNA follows: TGTGCCAGCAGCCAACAGGGGTTGGGTGGCTACACCTTC. Protein product: CASSQQGLGGYTF.

This chain links TRBV2 with TRBJ1-2; D is perhaps TRBD1 (5 bases). CDR1 SNHLY and CDR2 FYNNEI come from the germline V gene. The CDR3 spans 13 residues. V gave up 5 bases and J gave up 6 bases, with 13 bases separating them. DNA of the CDR3: TGTGCCAGCAGTCGGACACCCGTCGATGGCTACACCTTC. As protein: CASSRTPVDGYTF.

This clone occurred a few times. V usage is TRBV18 and J usage is TRBJ1-1; D is ambiguous. The germline V and J ends were trimmed by 4 bases and 6 bases, with 12 bases remaining between them. CDR3 length equals 13 residues. In germline, CDR1 is KGHSH, CDR2 LQKENI. The CDR3 is CASSRAAVAEAFF. The CDR3 region has the DNA TGTGCCAGCTCACGGGCAGCGGTAGCTGAAGCTTTCTTT.

The chain recombines TRBV30 with TRBJ2-6; no clear D. CDR3 length equals 13 residues. Deletions cut 4 bases from V and 4 bases from J, with 8 bases between. Looked up from germline, CDR1 is GTSNPN and CDR2 is SVGIG (reference sequence). The chain's CDR3 is CAWTGSGANVLTF. The CDR3 coding sequence is TGTGCCTGGACGGGTTCCGGGGCCAACGTCCTGACTTTC. The entire variable domain, with the rest obtained from reference TRBV30 and TRBJ2-6, is as follows: SQTIHQWPATLVQPVGSPLSLECTVEGTSNPNLYWYRQAAGRGLQLLFYSVGIGQISSEVPQNLSASRPQDRQFILSSKKLLLSDSGFYLCAWTGSGANVLTFGAGSRLTVL.

V gene TRBV7-2 combines with J gene TRBJ1-1; D is uncertain. CDR1 SGHTA and CDR2 FQGNSA come from the germline V gene. This CDR3 region has 13 residues. Trimming cost V 4 bases and J 2 bases, with 8 bases left between them. CDR3 region: CASSSHRNTEAFF. The CDR3 DNA sequence: TGTGCCAGCAGCTCCCACAGAAACACTGAAGCTTTCTTT.